Below, 28 T cell receptor beta chains from the same sample are listed, as sequenced in a study of CD8 T cells in ankylosing spondylitis. The study, taken as a whole, reports: Apparently characteristic of ankylosing spondylitis blood was a TCR beta motif (under ten highly homologous variants).

Each CDR3 protein is one row after TCRdb ran MiXCR on the 5' RACE reads. The repertoire has about 500,000 distinct CDR3 sequences, about 5% of them found once; the top ten carry 3% to 4%. No antigen has been assigned to these receptors. Sequencing was done on a sample of blood, either unsorted or a sorted T cell fraction (not recorded which). The source is a male donor with ankylosing spondylitis.

Worth noting for this clonotype: Given a much more abundant clone one base away, this may be a read error. V and J are TRBV27 and TRBJ2-1; D possibly corresponds to TRBD1 (5 bases). V was shortened by 4 bases and J by 5 bases, with 18 bases between the two germline ends. The CDR3 spans 16 residues. Germline CDR1 reads MNHEY; CDR2 reads SMNVEV (reference sequence). Here the CDR3 reads CASSSRQPPRDNEQFF. The CDR3 bases are TGTGCCAGCAGTTCCCGACAGCCCCCTCGGGACAATGAGCAGTTCTTC.

This clonotype was detected many times. The V gene is TRBV4-2, the J gene TRBJ2-3; 8 nucleotides agree with TRBD2. Germline loops: CDR1 LGHNA, CDR2 YNFKEQ. CDR3 length: 14 amino acids. V gave up 7 bases and J gave up 5 bases; unmatched junction bases: 8. The chain's CDR3 is CASNPGAGGDTQYF. The CDR3 DNA reads as TGTGCCAGCAATCCGGGTGCGGGGGGAGATACGCAGTATTTT.

This clonotype was counted many times. The gene calls are TRBV20-1 and TRBJ2-7; 12 bases fit TRBD1. V lost 2 bases, J lost 7 bases, and 9 bases stayed unmatched. This CDR3 contains 15 residues. The V gene's germline CDR1 is DFQATT and CDR2 SNEGSKA (reference sequence). CDR3 sequence: CSARTWDRGRGEQYF. The CDR3 DNA reads as TGCAGTGCTAGAACCTGGGACAGGGGGCGAGGAGAGCAGTACTTC.

This clonotype was seen at least ten times. V gene TRBV4-1 combines with J gene TRBJ1-1; D gene unclear. CDR1 MGHRA and CDR2 YSYEKL come from the germline V gene. The V end was cut by 2 bases, the J end by 5 bases, with 12 bases between. This CDR3 spans 14 amino acids. CDR3 in amino acids: CASSQTLIGTEAFF. DNA of the CDR3: TGCGCCAGCAGCCAAACGTTAATAGGGACTGAAGCTTTCTTT.

This rearrangement joins TRBV7-9 to TRBJ2-7; D is possibly TRBD1 or TRBD2 (6 bases each). CDR3 length equals 14 residues. Germline V gives CDR1 SEHNR, CDR2 FQNEAQ (reference sequence). Between the trimmed V and J ends, which lost 7 bases and 7 bases, there was a span of 20 bases. CDR3: CASTGKGGRGEQYF. CDR3 nucleotides: TGTGCCAGCACCGGAAAGGGGGGCCGAGGAGAGCAGTACTTC. Variable domain in full (rest from reference TRBV7-9 and TRBJ2-7): DTGVSQNPRHKITKRGQNVTFRCDPISEHNRLYWYRQTLGQGPEFLTYFQNEAQLEKSRLLSDRFSAERPKGSFSTLEIQRTEQGDSAMYLCASTGKGGRGEQYFGPGTRLTVT.

This clonotype was observed at least ten times. This sequence joins TRBV20-1 and TRBJ2-2; unclear D gene. Germline V gives CDR1 DFQATT, CDR2 SNEGSKA (reference sequence). This CDR3 is 15 amino acids long. V shed 0 bases and J shed 1 base, with 9 bases lying between them. As DNA, the CDR3 is TGCAGTGCTAGAGATCGCCGGCTGAACACCGGGGAGCTGTTTTTT. Protein sequence: CSARDRRLNTGELFF.

The J gene is TRBJ2-4, the V gene TRBV4-3; tentative D call: TRBD2 (6 bases). From germline, CDR1 is LGHNA and CDR2 YSLEER. The V gene lost 0 bases and the J gene lost 8 bases, with 11 bases spanning the gap. The CDR3 consists of 14 residues. This CDR3 is CASSQDGGWDIQYF. The CDR3 coding sequence is TGCGCCAGCAGCCAAGACGGGGGTTGGGACATTCAGTACTTC.

This clonotype showed up many times. The chain couples TRBV7-2 to TRBJ2-7; D call uncertain. The V end was cut by 5 bases, the J end by 2 bases, with 13 bases between. The CDR3 loop spans 14 amino acids. From germline, CDR1 is SGHTA and CDR2 FQGNSA. The CDR3 bases are TGTGCCAGCAGCCGATCCCTCCCGACCTACGAGCAGTACTTC. Its protein product is CASSRSLPTYEQYF.

Comment on this clonotype: A clone one base away is much larger, so this may be a read error. This chain connects TRBV6-5 to TRBJ2-7; 7 nucleotides match TRBD1. The germline gives CDR1 MNHEY, CDR2 SVGAGI. The CDR3 is 14 residues long. J gave up 3 bases and V 3 bases, and 5 bases lay outside the gene matches. The CDR3 sequence: CASSYSTGFYEQYF. CDR3 bases: TGTGCCAGCAGTTATTCGACAGGGTTCTACGAGCAGTACTTC.

This clonotype was detected only a few times. This chain joins TRBV7-9 and TRBJ2-5; TRBD2 matches 16 bases. The CDR3 extends over 16 amino acids. The V and J ends lost 5 bases and 5 bases, in that order; junction bases with no gene match: 5. Germline loops: CDR1 SEHNR, CDR2 FQNEAQ (reference sequence). The CDR3 here is CASSRGLAGGLETQYF. CDR3 sequence (DNA): TGTGCCAGCAGCCGGGGACTAGCGGGGGGGCTGGAGACCCAGTACTTC.

This clonotype was found many times. This chain links TRBV20-1 with TRBJ2-5; D is unclear. Germline CDR1 DFQATT, CDR2 SNEGSKA (reference sequence). V gave up 3 bases and J gave up 1 base, with 9 bases separating them. The length of the CDR3 is 13 residues. DNA of the CDR3: TGCAGTGCTAGTAGACGGATCCAAGAGACCCAGTACTTC. This sequence encodes CSASRRIQETQYF.

This clonotype appeared many times. The chain is built from TRBV6-1 and TRBJ2-5, with TRBD2 identical over 11 bases. Germline CDR1 and CDR2: MNHNS and SASEGT. The V and J ends lost 6 bases and 5 bases, in that order; junction bases with no gene match: 11. This CDR3 has 16 residues. The CDR3 region has the DNA TGTGCCAGCAGCTCCACGACTAGCGGGAAGCGGGAGACCCAGTACTTC. The encoded protein is CASSSTTSGKRETQYF.

Remarks on this clonotype: A much larger clone differs from this one at a single base, so this may be a read error. The chain employs TRBV10-1 and TRBJ2-5; D might be TRBD2 (5 bases). In germline, CDR1 is WNHNN, CDR2 SYGVQD (reference sequence). With 6 bases removed from V and 9 bases from J, the gap between germline ends came to 14 bases. The CDR3 loop spans 12 amino acids. CDR3 amino acids: CASSDEGEAQYF. The CDR3 DNA reads TGCGCCAGCAGCGATGAGGGCGAGGCCCAGTACTTC.

This clonotype was detected many times. V gene TRBV7-9 combines with J gene TRBJ2-5, with D perhaps matching TRBD1 (6 bases). CDR3 length equals 13 residues. Per the germline V gene, CDR1 is SEHNR and CDR2 is FQNEAQ (reference sequence). V dropped 5 bases and J dropped 4 bases, with 11 bases sitting between them. The CDR3 is CASSPTGSETQYF. CDR3 nucleotide sequence: TGTGCCAGCAGCCCCACAGGGTCAGAGACCCAGTACTTC.

This clonotype came up many times. The chain links TRBV12-3 or TRBV12-4 to TRBJ2-1; 8 positions agree with TRBD2. The CDR3 sequence is 17 residues long. V shed 6 bases and J 5 bases; nucleotides not matched to a gene: 15. The chain's CDR3 is CASSVGGGPPGDNEQFF. The CDR3 DNA reads TGTGCCAGCAGCGTCGGGGGGGGGCCCCCAGGAGACAATGAGCAGTTCTTC.

This clonotype was seen many times. This chain joins TRBV15 and TRBJ1-2, with D uncertain. V was pared by 1 base and J by 4 bases, with 10 bases between. Germline values: CDR1 LNHNV, CDR2 YYDKDF (reference sequence). The CDR3 contains 14 residues. DNA for the CDR3: TGTGCCACCAGCAGAGCCCAGTTAAGCTATGGCTACACCTTC. Protein product: CATSRAQLSYGYTF.

This clonotype was counted ten times or more. The rearrangement links TRBV5-1 to TRBJ1-1, with D possibly matching TRBD1 (6 bases). CDR1 and CDR2 from the germline V gene are SGHRS and YFSETQ. V was shortened by 4 bases and J by 5 bases, with 12 bases between the two germline ends. The CDR3 spans 13 residues. Written as DNA, the CDR3 is TGCGCCAGCAGCCAAAATCAGGGGACTGAAGCTTTCTTT. This translates into CASSQNQGTEAFF.

This clonotype occurred many times. V gene TRBV5-1 combines with J gene TRBJ2-7, with D possibly matching TRBD1 (6 bases). Germline V lookup: CDR1 SGHRS, CDR2 YFSETQ. The V and J ends lost 1 base and 2 bases respectively, with 22 bases between them. This CDR3 region has 18 residues. The CDR3 is CASSLPPAYRVRTYEQYF. The CDR3 coding sequence is TGCGCCAGCAGCTTGCCCCCTGCCTACAGGGTTCGAACCTACGAGCAGTACTTC.

This clonotype has ten or more counts. The J gene is TRBJ2-3, the V gene TRBV5-1; no clear D gene. Trimming left V 0 bases short and J 0 bases short, with 8 bases between. CDR3 length: 15 residues. The germline V gene has CDR1 SGHRS and CDR2 YFSETQ. The CDR3 loop is CASSLAGQSTDTQYF. CDR3 bases: TGCGCCAGCAGCTTGGCCGGGCAGAGCACAGATACGCAGTATTTT.

This clonotype was seen at least ten times. This sequence joins TRBV7-2 and TRBJ2-3; D remains ambiguous. Trimming left V 1 base short and J 6 bases short, with 11 bases between. Germline CDR1 SGHTA, CDR2 FQGNSA. The CDR3 runs 14 residues. CDR3 loop: CASSLVAAADTQYF. For the CDR3, the DNA is TGTGCCAGCAGCTTAGTCGCGGCCGCGGATACGCAGTATTTT. Full variable domain (missing parts from reference TRBV7-2 and TRBJ2-3): GAGVSQSPSNKVTEKGKDVELRCDPISGHTALYWYRQSLGQGLEFLIYFQGNSAPDKSGLPSDRFSAERTGGSVSTLTIQRTQQEDSAVYLCASSLVAAADTQYFGPGTRLTVL.

Notes on this clonotype: A read error is possible here, since a much larger clone lies one base away. The chain combines TRBV7-2 with TRBJ2-7, with 7 bases identical to TRBD2. Per germline, CDR1 SGHTA and CDR2 FQGNSA. This CDR3 comprises 15 residues. Unmatched junction bases numbered 12, after V lost 8 bases and J lost 2 bases. CDR3 bases: TGTGCCAGCGAAGAACGCACAGCGGGAACCTACGAGCAGTACTTC. It is translated as CASEERTAGTYEQYF.

This clonotype has ten or more counts. The chain carries TRBV30 and TRBJ2-1; TRBD2 is a possible D gene (7 bases). Germline CDR1 reads GTSNPN; CDR2 reads SVGIG (reference sequence). V was shortened by 4 bases and J by 10 bases, with 14 bases between the two germline ends. The CDR3 has 12 amino acids. The CDR3 is CAWTRGGVEQFF. As DNA, the CDR3 is TGTGCCTGGACAAGGGGGGGGGTAGAGCAGTTCTTC.

Only a few counts were recorded for this clonotype. The genes are TRBV11-2 and TRBJ2-5; 9 nucleotides align to TRBD2. The CDR3 is 16 residues long. Germline assignment: CDR1 SGHAT and CDR2 FQNNGV. Trimming at V came to 5 bases and at J to 3 bases, leaving 10 bases not matched to a gene. DNA for the CDR3: TGTGCCAGCAGCCACTCGGTAGCGGGGGTGAAAGAGACCCAGTACTTC. This sequence encodes CASSHSVAGVKETQYF.

This clonotype was found many times. V gene TRBV4-3 combines with J gene TRBJ2-7, with 8 bases that match TRBD2. Trimming removed 0 bases from V and 2 bases from J; junction bases left unmatched: 15. This CDR3 has 19 amino acids. Germline V lookup: CDR1 LGHNA, CDR2 YSLEER. As DNA, the CDR3 is TGCGCCAGCAGCCAAGAAATGGTGGTCGGAACGGGAGGGACCTACGAGCAGTACTTC. It is translated as CASSQEMVVGTGGTYEQYF.

This clonotype was counted ten times or more. The V and J genes are TRBV10-3 and TRBJ1-5, with D maybe TRBD1 (6 bases). CDR3 size: 13 residues. Looked up from germline, CDR1 is ENHRY and CDR2 is SYGVKD. V was shortened by 5 bases and J by 5 bases, with 10 bases between the two germline ends. CDR3 DNA sequence: TGTGCCATCAGTCCCCGGACAGATCAGCCCCAGCATTTT. Translation: CAISPRTDQPQHF.

This clonotype was recorded many times. The chain is built from TRBV5-1 and TRBJ2-1; TRBD1 matches 7 bases. With 2 bases clipped from V and 7 bases from J, the junction kept 9 bases outside the gene matches. CDR1 is SGHRS and CDR2 is YFSETQ in the germline V gene. The CDR3 loop spans 15 amino acids. Here the CDR3 reads CASSLSPGTVNEQFF. The CDR3 coding sequence is TGCGCCAGCAGCTTAAGCCCCGGGACAGTTAATGAGCAGTTCTTC.

This clonotype has just a few counts. The V call is TRBV4-2, the J call TRBJ2-7; the match to TRBD2 covers 9 bases. Germline CDR1 reads LGHNA; CDR2 reads YNFKEQ. The CDR3 runs to 16 residues. The V segment lost 1 base and the J segment 2 bases; nucleotides outside the gene matches: 6. The CDR3: CASSQGTSASTYEQYF. In DNA, the CDR3 is TGTGCCAGCAGCCAAGGGACTAGCGCTTCTACCTACGAGCAGTACTTC.

There are many counts of this clonotype. The chain has TRBV7-9 and TRBJ2-7; no definite D call. Germline lookup yields CDR1 SEHNR and CDR2 FQNEAQ (reference sequence). This CDR3 has 12 residues. V gave up 5 bases and J gave up 4 bases, with 9 bases separating them. The CDR3 sequence: CASSPAWYEQYF. The CDR3 DNA sequence: TGTGCCAGCAGCCCCGCCTGGTACGAGCAGTACTTC.